This record concerns one T cell receptor (beta chain) sequence. Its antigen is not identified. Other nucleotide sequences in the sample specify the same CDR3. The germline CDR1 and CDR2 sequences are SGHDT and YYEEEE. V dropped 3 bases and J dropped 3; count of bases not matched to a gene: 3. The CDR3 spans 14 residues. The data belong to a study of shared clonotypes between healthy human individuals. Looking at the study overall: Plates per donor: three CD4 naive, three CD4 memory, two CD8 naive, one CD8 memory.

Repertoires were generated with immunoSEQ multiplex PCR, while TCRdb's copy carries only in-frame clones and drops some. The sample records millions of clones, about 95% being singletons. Study observations and caveats: Donors were few, which limited the genetic and exposure-history diversity represented. Despite large depth, rarefaction showed incomplete sorted-subset sequencing.

CD45RO negativity and positive selection for CCR7 defined naive CD8 cells, a population that excluded terminally differentiated effector memory CD45RA+ cells. Adult Caucasians living in Nashville, Tennessee made up all of the donors. The material sequenced was naive CD8+ T cells sorted from blood. The sequence derives from a man aged 18 to 35 in good health. The J gene is TRBJ1-3, the V gene TRBV5-6; 7 bases agree with TRBD1. The CDR3, as DNA: TGTGCCAGCAGCTGGGGGGACAGTGGAAACACCATATATTTT. Translating gives CASSWGDSGNTIYF.